This T cell receptor (beta chain) stems from a study of cytomegalovirus exposure and HLA in healthy donors. V lost 4 bases, J lost 4 bases, and 8 bases stayed unmatched. The germline V gene has CDR1 SGHRS and CDR2 YFSETQ. The CDR3 has 16 residues. The primer mix had 60 Vbeta and 13 Jbeta primers. In the original workflow: Among the unique TCR beta chains that a later analysis counted, 70 million to 85 million in all, roughly 11 million were shared. Here immunoSEQ multiplex PCR was the method, and the copy in TCRdb shows in-frame clones only, minus some. That table supplies the V and J calls and clone size; D and trimming were determined from the DNA. The data hold 80,000 to 100,000 clones, with 81% observed a single time.

The chain combines TRBV5-1 with TRBJ1-4; 9 bases agree with TRBD1. Sequencing was carried out using PBMCs. The receptor was isolated from a man aged 35 to 55 in good health and CMV-seronegative. Here the CDR3 reads CASSAGTGSRNEKLFF. The CDR3 DNA is TGCGCCAGCAGCGCTGGGACAGGGTCCCGTAATGAAAAACTGTTTTTT.